The present T cell receptor (beta chain) was sequenced within a study of prognosis after radiotherapy for stage I lung cancer. V was cut by 2 bases and J by 1 base, with 6 bases left in between. The CDR3 runs 14 residues. With two-round multiplex PCR, TCR beta CDR3 sequences were amplified from genomic DNA. Round one of PCR was performed, and it used primers specific to each TRBV and TRBJ gene. TCRdb re-analysed the multiplex PCR reads in MiXCR, keeping a single row per CDR3 protein. The data show about 14,000 distinct CDR3 sequences, with around three fifths seen just once and about 28% held by the top ten. By its share, this clonotype is medium-sized (0.01 to 0.1%).

The sample in question was PBMCs, obtained before or after stereotactic body radiation therapy (not recorded which). The receptor was derived from a donor of 50 years or more with non-small cell lung cancer. The gene calls are TRBV12-3 or TRBV12-4 and TRBJ1-3, with D perhaps matching TRBD1 (5 bases). The CDR3 loop reads CASSLRGSGNTIYF. CDR3 sequence (DNA): TGTGCCAGCAGTTTAAGGGGATCTGGAAACACCATATATTTT.